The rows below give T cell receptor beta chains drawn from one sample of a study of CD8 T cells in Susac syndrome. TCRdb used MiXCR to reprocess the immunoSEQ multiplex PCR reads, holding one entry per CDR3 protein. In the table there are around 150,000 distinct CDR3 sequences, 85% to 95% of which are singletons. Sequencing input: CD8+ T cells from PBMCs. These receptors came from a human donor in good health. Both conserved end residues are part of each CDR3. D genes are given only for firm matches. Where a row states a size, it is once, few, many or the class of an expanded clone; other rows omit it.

CDR3 DNA: TGTGCCAGTAGTATGGCAGCGTCTACCTACGAGCAGTACTTC; CDR3 protein: CASSMAASTYEQYF; J gene: TRBJ2-7; clone size: -; D gene: -; V gene: TRBV19
CDR3 DNA: TGTGCCAGCCTTGAGGGAGCGGGAGACAACAATGAGCAGTTCTTC; CDR3 protein: CASLEGAGDNNEQFF; J gene: TRBJ2-1; clone size: -; D gene: TRBD2; V gene: TRBV6-6
CDR3 DNA: TGCAGCGTTGTGATTGGGACTAGCGGGAGGAAAAACACCGGGGAGCTGTTTTTT; CDR3 protein: CSVVIGTSGRKNTGELFF; J gene: TRBJ2-2; clone size: -; D gene: TRBD2; V gene: TRBV29-1
CDR3 DNA: TGTGCCAGCAGTTTCAGTGTCGCCGAGCAGTACTTC; CDR3 protein: CASSFSVAEQYF; J gene: TRBJ2-7; clone size: -; D gene: -; V gene: TRBV12-3/TRBV12-4
CDR3 DNA: TGTGCCAGCAGCCCTGCGTGGGGTGAGGTAAACACTGAAGCTTTCTTT; CDR3 protein: CASSPAWGEVNTEAFF; J gene: TRBJ1-1; clone size: -; D gene: -; V gene: TRBV7-6
CDR3 DNA: TGTGCCAGCAGTTTGAACTACGAGCAGTACTTC; CDR3 protein: CASSLNYEQYF; J gene: TRBJ2-7; clone size: -; D gene: -; V gene: TRBV27
CDR3 DNA: TGTGCCAGCAGTTGGGGCAGCACAGATACGCAGTATTTT; CDR3 protein: CASSWGSTDTQYF; J gene: TRBJ2-3; clone size: -; D gene: -; V gene: TRBV27
CDR3 DNA: TGCGCCAGCAGCTTGGCCTGGGCGGGAGGTGGAGAGCAGTTCTTC; CDR3 protein: CASSLAWAGGGEQFF; J gene: TRBJ2-1; clone size: -; D gene: TRBD2; V gene: TRBV5-1
CDR3 DNA: TGTGCCAGCGGAGGGGACTACGAGCAGTACTTC; CDR3 protein: CASGGDYEQYF; J gene: TRBJ2-7; clone size: -; D gene: -; V gene: TRBV28
CDR3 DNA: TGTGCCAGCAGTTTATCAGGGACAGGGGTATACGAGCAGTACTTC; CDR3 protein: CASSLSGTGVYEQYF; J gene: TRBJ2-7; clone size: -; D gene: TRBD1; V gene: TRBV27
CDR3 DNA: TGTGCCATCAGTGATGAACTAACGAGGGATGAGCAGTTCTTC; CDR3 protein: CAISDELTRDEQFF; J gene: TRBJ2-1; clone size: -; D gene: -; V gene: TRBV10-3
CDR3 DNA: TGTGCCAGCAGCCTCGACAGGGTAGCGTACGAGCAGTACTTC; CDR3 protein: CASSLDRVAYEQYF; J gene: TRBJ2-7; clone size: -; D gene: TRBD1; V gene: TRBV7-9
CDR3 DNA: TGTGCCAGCAGCCAAGGGGGGAGCTCCTACGAGCAGTACTTC; CDR3 protein: CASSQGGSSYEQYF; J gene: TRBJ2-7; clone size: once; D gene: -; V gene: TRBV9
CDR3 DNA: TGTGCCTCCTGGGTCGGAGAGCAGTTCTTC; CDR3 protein: CASWVGEQFF; J gene: TRBJ2-1; clone size: -; D gene: -; V gene: TRBV30
CDR3 DNA: TGTGCCAGCAGCTTACCAGATTCGACGCCCGACACCGGGGAGCTGTTTTTT; CDR3 protein: CASSLPDSTPDTGELFF; J gene: TRBJ2-2; clone size: -; D gene: -; V gene: TRBV7-8
CDR3 DNA: TGTGCCACCACCAGCGGGAGTTGGAACACCGGGGAGCTGTTTTTT; CDR3 protein: CATTSGSWNTGELFF; J gene: TRBJ2-2; clone size: -; D gene: TRBD2; V gene: TRBV15
CDR3 DNA: TGTGCCAGCAGTGAAGGTGATGGCTACACCTTC; CDR3 protein: CASSEGDGYTF; J gene: TRBJ1-2; clone size: -; D gene: -; V gene: TRBV2
CDR3 DNA: TGTGCCAGCAGTTTACGTCCCTACAATGAGCAGTTCTTC; CDR3 protein: CASSLRPYNEQFF; J gene: TRBJ2-1; clone size: few; D gene: -; V gene: TRBV28
CDR3 DNA: TGTGCCAGCAGTTTGGCTAGTCTGGGACAGCCGAGCTCTGGGGCCAACGTCCTGACTTTC; CDR3 protein: CASSLASLGQPSSGANVLTF; J gene: TRBJ2-6; clone size: -; D gene: TRBD1; V gene: TRBV28
CDR3 DNA: TGTGCCAGCACGAGTTTGGGCGACACTGAAGCTTTCTTT; CDR3 protein: CASTSLGDTEAFF; J gene: TRBJ1-1; clone size: -; D gene: -; V gene: TRBV27
CDR3 DNA: TGCAGTGCGCCTGACGGGACGGCTACCTACGAGCAGTACTTC; CDR3 protein: CSAPDGTATYEQYF; J gene: TRBJ2-7; clone size: -; D gene: -; V gene: TRBV20-1
CDR3 DNA: TGTGCCAGCAGCTCGACAGAACGGCCAGCTTTCTTT; CDR3 protein: CASSSTERPAFF; J gene: TRBJ1-1; clone size: -; D gene: -; V gene: TRBV9
CDR3 DNA: TGTGCCAGCAGCGTCATGGGGACCGGGGAGCTGTTTTTT; CDR3 protein: CASSVMGTGELFF; J gene: TRBJ2-2; clone size: -; D gene: -; V gene: TRBV9
CDR3 DNA: TGTGCCAGCAGTGAAGGGCAGGGGTTTGAGAACAATGAGCAGTTCTTC; CDR3 protein: CASSEGQGFENNEQFF; J gene: TRBJ2-1; clone size: -; D gene: -; V gene: TRBV2
CDR3 DNA: TGTGCCAGCAGTGACGGGAGCCAGGAGTTCTTC; CDR3 protein: CASSDGSQEFF; J gene: TRBJ2-1; clone size: -; D gene: -; V gene: TRBV6-4
CDR3 DNA: TGTGCCAGCAGCTTGAGACAGGGGGCTACCATCAACACTGAAGCTTTCTTT; CDR3 protein: CASSLRQGATINTEAFF; J gene: TRBJ1-1; clone size: -; D gene: TRBD1; V gene: TRBV13
CDR3 DNA: TGTGCCAGCAGTTTAGCAGGGTTGGATAGCAATCAGCCCCAGCATTTT; CDR3 protein: CASSLAGLDSNQPQHF; J gene: TRBJ1-5; clone size: -; D gene: -; V gene: TRBV12-3/TRBV12-4
CDR3 DNA: TGTGCCAGCAGCTTAGGTGTTAACTATGGCTACACCTTC; CDR3 protein: CASSLGVNYGYTF; J gene: TRBJ1-2; clone size: -; D gene: -; V gene: TRBV7-6
CDR3 DNA: TGCAGCGCGACACAGGATAGCAATCAGCCCCAGCATTTT; CDR3 protein: CSATQDSNQPQHF; J gene: TRBJ1-5; clone size: -; D gene: -; V gene: TRBV29-1
CDR3 DNA: TGTGCCAGCTCACCAGGGGATACGCAGTATTTT; CDR3 protein: CASSPGDTQYF; J gene: TRBJ2-3; clone size: few; D gene: -; V gene: TRBV18
CDR3 DNA: TGTGCCACCAGCAGCCCTACCGGGACACTACAGGGTCAGCCCCAGCATTTT; CDR3 protein: CATSSPTGTLQGQPQHF; J gene: TRBJ1-5; clone size: -; D gene: -; V gene: TRBV15
CDR3 DNA: TGTGCCAGCAGCGGAACTAGCGCTAGCACAGATACGCAGTATTTT; CDR3 protein: CASSGTSASTDTQYF; J gene: TRBJ2-3; clone size: -; D gene: TRBD2; V gene: TRBV2
CDR3 DNA: TGTGCCACCAGCAGAGAGAGGAAACTAGGCTACGAGCAGTACTTC; CDR3 protein: CATSRERKLGYEQYF; J gene: TRBJ2-7; clone size: -; D gene: -; V gene: TRBV15
CDR3 DNA: TGCGCCAGCAGCCAAGTAAGACAGGGAGTAGGGGAGACCCAGTACTTC; CDR3 protein: CASSQVRQGVGETQYF; J gene: TRBJ2-5; clone size: -; D gene: TRBD1; V gene: TRBV4-1
CDR3 DNA: TGCAGCGTAACCGCCAGGAGCTCCTACGAGCAGTACTTC; CDR3 protein: CSVTARSSYEQYF; J gene: TRBJ2-7; clone size: -; D gene: -; V gene: TRBV29-1
CDR3 DNA: TGCAGTGCCACAGAGCGGACCAAAAACATTCAGTACTTC; CDR3 protein: CSATERTKNIQYF; J gene: TRBJ2-4; clone size: -; D gene: -; V gene: TRBV20-1
CDR3 DNA: TGTGCCAGCAGTTTACCCAGGGGTAGGGGTGAAGCTTTCTTT; CDR3 protein: CASSLPRGRGEAFF; J gene: TRBJ1-1; clone size: -; D gene: -; V gene: TRBV28
CDR3 DNA: TGTGCCAGCAGCTACCTTGGACAGCAGTACTTC; CDR3 protein: CASSYLGQQYF; J gene: TRBJ2-7; clone size: few; D gene: -; V gene: TRBV7-9
CDR3 DNA: TGTGCCAGCAGCTTAGCGGGCGGGGGCAACAATGAGCAGTTCTTC; CDR3 protein: CASSLAGGGNNEQFF; J gene: TRBJ2-1; clone size: -; D gene: -; V gene: TRBV13
CDR3 DNA: TGCAGCGTTGAAGGGGTGGGAGGATTTTCTGGGGAGCTGTTTTTT; CDR3 protein: CSVEGVGGFSGELFF; J gene: TRBJ2-2; clone size: -; D gene: -; V gene: TRBV29-1
CDR3 DNA: TGTGCCAGCGGGAGGGTAGGAGAGACCCAGTACTTC; CDR3 protein: CASGRVGETQYF; J gene: TRBJ2-5; clone size: -; D gene: TRBD2; V gene: TRBV27
CDR3 DNA: TGCGCCAGCAGCCACCGTAGCGGCTACGAGCAGTACTTC; CDR3 protein: CASSHRSGYEQYF; J gene: TRBJ2-7; clone size: -; D gene: -; V gene: TRBV4-3
CDR3 DNA: TGTGCCAGCAGCTACGACAGCGGGAGAGGAATCAATGAGCAGTTCTTC; CDR3 protein: CASSYDSGRGINEQFF; J gene: TRBJ2-1; clone size: -; D gene: TRBD2; V gene: TRBV7-9
CDR3 DNA: TGTGCCAGTAGGACTTCTACTGGAGGGGCCAACGTCCTGACTTTC; CDR3 protein: CASRTSTGGANVLTF; J gene: TRBJ2-6; clone size: -; D gene: -; V gene: TRBV19
CDR3 DNA: TGCAGTGCTAGAGCCAGGACTACTTCCCAAGAGACCCAGTACTTC; CDR3 protein: CSARARTTSQETQYF; J gene: TRBJ2-5; clone size: -; D gene: -; V gene: TRBV20-1
CDR3 DNA: TGCGCCAGCAGCTGGAGCGGGACCTCTAACTATGGCTACACCTTC; CDR3 protein: CASSWSGTSNYGYTF; J gene: TRBJ1-2; clone size: -; D gene: -; V gene: TRBV4-1
CDR3 DNA: TGTGCCAGCAGCCGGGACTACGGGTATGGCTACACCTTC; CDR3 protein: CASSRDYGYGYTF; J gene: TRBJ1-2; clone size: -; D gene: -; V gene: TRBV5-8
CDR3 DNA: TGTGCCAGTAAGTCAGGAGATCAGCCCCAGCATTTT; CDR3 protein: CASKSGDQPQHF; J gene: TRBJ1-5; clone size: once; D gene: -; V gene: TRBV19
CDR3 DNA: TGTGCCAGCAGTTTATTTCAGGGGAAAGAGCAGTACTTC; CDR3 protein: CASSLFQGKEQYF; J gene: TRBJ2-7; clone size: -; D gene: -; V gene: TRBV27
CDR3 DNA: TGTGCCAGCAGTGCAACAGGGCTCAATCAGCCCCAGCATTTT; CDR3 protein: CASSATGLNQPQHF; J gene: TRBJ1-5; clone size: -; D gene: -; V gene: TRBV6-2/TRBV6-3
CDR3 DNA: TGTGCCAGCAGAACCCGGGACAGGGCCAGCAACTATGGCTACACCTTC; CDR3 protein: CASRTRDRASNYGYTF; J gene: TRBJ1-2; clone size: -; D gene: TRBD1; V gene: TRBV27
CDR3 DNA: TGTGCCTGGAGTCTACCAACCTTGGGTGAGACCCAGTACTTC; CDR3 protein: CAWSLPTLGETQYF; J gene: TRBJ2-5; clone size: -; D gene: -; V gene: TRBV30
CDR3 DNA: TGCAGCGTTACCTTAGCCAAAAACATTCAGTACTTC; CDR3 protein: CSVTLAKNIQYF; J gene: TRBJ2-4; clone size: -; D gene: -; V gene: TRBV29-1
CDR3 DNA: TGTGCCAGCAGGGCCCTAAATAATGAGCAGTTCTTC; CDR3 protein: CASRALNNEQFF; J gene: TRBJ2-1; clone size: -; D gene: -; V gene: TRBV27